What follows are 2 T cell receptor beta chains derived from one specimen sequenced in a study of cytomegalovirus exposure and HLA in healthy donors. The primer mix had 60 Vbeta and 13 Jbeta primers. Clones were read by immunoSEQ multiplex PCR, and TCRdb kept only the in-frame ones, dropping some. The sample shows 150,000 to 200,000 clones, about 82% of them seen only once. Material: PBMCs. Every receptor here comes from a male donor in good health and CMV-seronegative.

This rearrangement joins TRBV29-1 to TRBJ2-5; 8 bases map to TRBD2. Germline loops: CDR1 SQVTM, CDR2 ANQGSEA. The CDR3 covers 14 residues. J gave up 6 bases and V 7 bases, and 13 bases lay outside the gene matches. The DNA for the CDR3 is TGCAGCGCAGACATTAGCGGGACTCAGAAGACCCAGTACTTC. Protein sequence: CSADISGTQKTQYF.

CDR3 sequence: CASSPLGSSYNEQFF. The CDR3 bases are TGTGCCAGCAGTCCTTTGGGGAGCTCCTACAATGAGCAGTTCTTC. The chain couples TRBV27 to TRBJ2-1, with D possibly TRBD2 on 5 matching bases. The CDR3 runs to 15 residues. Germline V gene lookup returns CDR1 MNHEY and CDR2 SMNVEV (reference sequence). The V end was cut by 5 bases, the J end by 0 bases, with 11 bases between.